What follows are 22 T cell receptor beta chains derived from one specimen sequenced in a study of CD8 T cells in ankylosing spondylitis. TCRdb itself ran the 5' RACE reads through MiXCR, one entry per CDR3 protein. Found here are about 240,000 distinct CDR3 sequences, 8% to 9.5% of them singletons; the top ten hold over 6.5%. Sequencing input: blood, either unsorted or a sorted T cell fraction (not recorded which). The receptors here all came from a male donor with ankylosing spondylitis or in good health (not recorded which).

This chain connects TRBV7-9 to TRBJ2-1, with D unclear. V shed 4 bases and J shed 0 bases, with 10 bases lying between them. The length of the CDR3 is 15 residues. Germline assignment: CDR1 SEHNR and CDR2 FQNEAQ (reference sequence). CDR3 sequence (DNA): TGTGCCAGCAGCTCTGTCCACCACTCCTACAATGAGCAGTTCTTC. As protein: CASSSVHHSYNEQFF.

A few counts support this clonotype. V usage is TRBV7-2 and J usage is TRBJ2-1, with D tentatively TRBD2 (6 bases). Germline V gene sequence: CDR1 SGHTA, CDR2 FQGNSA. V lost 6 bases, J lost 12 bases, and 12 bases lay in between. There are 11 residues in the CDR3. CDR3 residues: CASSYLGGQFF. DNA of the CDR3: TGTGCCAGCAGTTACTTGGGGGGGCAGTTCTTC.

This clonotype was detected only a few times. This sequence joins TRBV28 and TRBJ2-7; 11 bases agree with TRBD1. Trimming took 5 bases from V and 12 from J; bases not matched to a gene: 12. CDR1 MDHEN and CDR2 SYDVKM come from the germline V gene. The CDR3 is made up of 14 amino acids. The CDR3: CASSKTGTGGRRYF. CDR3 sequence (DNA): TGTGCCAGCAGTAAGACCGGGACAGGGGGACGTCGGTACTTC.

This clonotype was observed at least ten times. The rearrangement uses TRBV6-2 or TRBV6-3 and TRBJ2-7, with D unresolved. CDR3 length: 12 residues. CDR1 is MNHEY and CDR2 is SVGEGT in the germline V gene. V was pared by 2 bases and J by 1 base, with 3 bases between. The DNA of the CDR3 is TGTGCCAGCAGTTACGAATCCTACGAGCAGTACTTC. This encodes CASSYESYEQYF.

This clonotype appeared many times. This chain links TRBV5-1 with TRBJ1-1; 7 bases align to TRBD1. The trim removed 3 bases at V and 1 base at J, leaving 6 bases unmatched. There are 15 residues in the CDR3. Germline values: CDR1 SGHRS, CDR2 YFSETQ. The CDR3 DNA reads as TGCGCCAGCAGCTCGTTCGGGACAGAGAACACTGAAGCTTTCTTT. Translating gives CASSSFGTENTEAFF.

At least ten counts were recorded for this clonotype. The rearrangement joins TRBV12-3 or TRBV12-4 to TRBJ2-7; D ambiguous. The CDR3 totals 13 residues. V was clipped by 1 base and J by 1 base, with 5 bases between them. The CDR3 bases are TGTGCCAGCAGTTTAGGCATTTCCTACGAGCAGTACTTC. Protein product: CASSLGISYEQYF.

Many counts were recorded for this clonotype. CDR3 nucleotides: TGCGCCAGCAGCTTAACAGCTTACACCGGGGAGCTGTTTTTT. Its protein product is CASSLTAYTGELFF. The chain links TRBV5-1 to TRBJ2-2; D is unresolved. Germline values: CDR1 SGHRS, CDR2 YFSETQ. The germline V and J ends were trimmed by 2 bases and 3 bases, with 8 bases remaining between them. The CDR3 loop spans 14 amino acids.

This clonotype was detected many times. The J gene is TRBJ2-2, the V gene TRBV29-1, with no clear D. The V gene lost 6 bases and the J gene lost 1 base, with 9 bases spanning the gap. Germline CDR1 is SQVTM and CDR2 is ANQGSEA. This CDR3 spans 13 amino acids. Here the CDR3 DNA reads TGCAGCGTCCGGACGGGGAACACCGGGGAGCTGTTTTTT. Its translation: CSVRTGNTGELFF.

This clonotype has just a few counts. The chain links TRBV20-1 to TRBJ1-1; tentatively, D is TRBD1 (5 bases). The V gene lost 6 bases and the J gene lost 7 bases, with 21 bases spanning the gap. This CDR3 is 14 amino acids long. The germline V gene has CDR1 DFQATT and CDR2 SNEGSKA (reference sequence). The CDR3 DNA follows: TGCAGTGCCCTAGGTTCGGTGACAGAGATTGAAGCTTTCTTT. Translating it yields CSALGSVTEIEAFF.

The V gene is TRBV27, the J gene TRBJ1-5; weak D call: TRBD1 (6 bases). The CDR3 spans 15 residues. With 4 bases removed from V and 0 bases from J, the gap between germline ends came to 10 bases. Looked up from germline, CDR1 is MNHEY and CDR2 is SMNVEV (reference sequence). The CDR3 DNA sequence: TGTGCCAGCAGTTATCAGGGGAATAGCAATCAGCCCCAGCATTTT. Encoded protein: CASSYQGNSNQPQHF.

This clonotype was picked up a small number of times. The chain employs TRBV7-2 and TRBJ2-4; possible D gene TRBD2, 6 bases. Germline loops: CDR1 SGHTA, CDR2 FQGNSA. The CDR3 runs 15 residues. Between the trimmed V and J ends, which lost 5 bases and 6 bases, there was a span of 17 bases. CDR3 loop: CASSPGVSSGNIQYF. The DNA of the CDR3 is TGTGCCAGCAGCCCGGGGGTCTCCTCGGGAAACATTCAGTACTTC.

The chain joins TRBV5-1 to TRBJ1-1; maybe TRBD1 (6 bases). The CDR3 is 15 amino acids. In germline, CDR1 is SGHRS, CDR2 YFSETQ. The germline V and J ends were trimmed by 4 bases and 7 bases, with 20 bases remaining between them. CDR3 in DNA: TGCGCCAGCAGCGATACGAAGGGGGGCGTACTTGAAGCTTTCTTT. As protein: CASSDTKGGVLEAFF.

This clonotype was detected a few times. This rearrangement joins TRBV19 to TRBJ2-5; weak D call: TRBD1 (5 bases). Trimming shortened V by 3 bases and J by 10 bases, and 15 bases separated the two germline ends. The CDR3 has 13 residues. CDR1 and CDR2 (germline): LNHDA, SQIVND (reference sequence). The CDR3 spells CASSMTLPGLQYF. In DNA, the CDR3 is TGTGCCAGTAGTATGACGTTGCCAGGGCTCCAGTACTTC.

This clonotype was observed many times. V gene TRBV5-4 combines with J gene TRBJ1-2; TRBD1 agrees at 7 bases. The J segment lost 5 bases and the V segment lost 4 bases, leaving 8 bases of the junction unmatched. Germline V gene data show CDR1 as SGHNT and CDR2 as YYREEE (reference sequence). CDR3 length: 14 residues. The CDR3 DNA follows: TGTGCCAGCAGCACATGGGACAGCCTATATGGCTACACCTTC. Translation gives CASSTWDSLYGYTF.

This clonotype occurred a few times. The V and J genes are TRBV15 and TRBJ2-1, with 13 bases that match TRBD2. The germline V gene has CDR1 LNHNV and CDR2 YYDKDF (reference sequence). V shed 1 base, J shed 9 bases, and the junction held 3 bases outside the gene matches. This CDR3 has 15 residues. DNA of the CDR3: TGTGCCACCAGCAGAGCGACTAGCGGGGGGCCTGAGCAGTTCTTC. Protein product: CATSRATSGGPEQFF.

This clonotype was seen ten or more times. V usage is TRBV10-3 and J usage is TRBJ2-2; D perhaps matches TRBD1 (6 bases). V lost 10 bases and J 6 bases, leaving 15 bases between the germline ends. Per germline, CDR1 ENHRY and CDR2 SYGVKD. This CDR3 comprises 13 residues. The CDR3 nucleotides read TGTGCCACCCACAGGGATTCAGCCGGGGAGCTGTTTTTT. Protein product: CATHRDSAGELFF.

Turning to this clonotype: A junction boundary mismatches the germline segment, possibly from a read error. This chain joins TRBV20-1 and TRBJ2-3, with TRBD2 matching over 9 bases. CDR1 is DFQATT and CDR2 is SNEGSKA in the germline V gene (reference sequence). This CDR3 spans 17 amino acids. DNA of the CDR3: TGCTGTGCTAGAGATCTTGCGGGAGGGTGGAAGGCAGATACGCAGTATTTT. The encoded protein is CCARDLAGGWKADTQYF.

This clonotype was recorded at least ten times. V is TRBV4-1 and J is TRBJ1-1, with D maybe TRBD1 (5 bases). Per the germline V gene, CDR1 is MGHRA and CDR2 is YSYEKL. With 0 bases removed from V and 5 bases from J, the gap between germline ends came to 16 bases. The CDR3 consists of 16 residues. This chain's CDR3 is CASSQDLGGGWTEAFF. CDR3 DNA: TGCGCCAGCAGCCAAGATCTTGGGGGGGGTTGGACTGAAGCTTTCTTT.

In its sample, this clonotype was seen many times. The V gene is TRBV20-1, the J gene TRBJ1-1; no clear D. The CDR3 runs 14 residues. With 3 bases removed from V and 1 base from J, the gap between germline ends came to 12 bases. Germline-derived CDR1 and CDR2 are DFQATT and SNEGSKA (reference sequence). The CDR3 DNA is TGCAGTGCTAGCGGCAGGCTGGAGAACACTGAAGCTTTCTTT. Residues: CSASGRLENTEAFF.

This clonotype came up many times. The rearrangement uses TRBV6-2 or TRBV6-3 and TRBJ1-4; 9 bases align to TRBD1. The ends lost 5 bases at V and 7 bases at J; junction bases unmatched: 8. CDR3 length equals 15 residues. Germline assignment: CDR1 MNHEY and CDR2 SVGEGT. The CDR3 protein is CASSTGGDDAEKLFF. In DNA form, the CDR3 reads TGTGCCAGCAGTACAGGGGGCGACGATGCTGAAAAACTGTTTTTT.

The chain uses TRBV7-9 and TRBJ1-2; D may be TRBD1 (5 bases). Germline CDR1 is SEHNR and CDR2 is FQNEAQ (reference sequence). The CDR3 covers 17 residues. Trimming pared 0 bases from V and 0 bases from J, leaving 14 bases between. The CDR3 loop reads CASSLASSTDSNYGYTF. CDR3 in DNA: TGTGCCAGCAGCTTAGCGTCTTCGACAGATTCTAACTATGGCTACACCTTC.

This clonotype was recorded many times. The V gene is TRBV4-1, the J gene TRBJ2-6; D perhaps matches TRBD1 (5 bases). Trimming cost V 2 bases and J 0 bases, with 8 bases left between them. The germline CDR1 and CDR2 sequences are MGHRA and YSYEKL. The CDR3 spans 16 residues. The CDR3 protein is CASSQTQGSGANVLTF. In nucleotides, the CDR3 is TGCGCCAGCAGCCAAACTCAGGGCTCTGGGGCCAACGTCCTGACTTTC.